This T cell receptor beta chain comes out of a study of blood T cell repertoires in COVID-19. About the research overall: PBMCs, B-cell-depleted T cells, or T cells provided the cDNA or gDNA that made up the material.

The table came from immunoSEQ multiplex PCR; TCRdb's copy has only in-frame clones and leaves some out. The sample consists of roughly 250,000 clones, roughly 87% of them appearing once. There are 14 residues in the CDR3. The ends were cut back, 0 bases at V and 2 bases at J, with 8 bases in the middle. Germline CDR1 is SGHRS and CDR2 is YFSETQ. The chain is built from TRBV5-1 and TRBJ2-5; D is unclear. The TCR comes from a woman aged 25 to 45 with acute COVID-19. The sample was PBMCs or T cells enriched from blood (not recorded which). CDR3 sequence: CASSLVAAQETQYF. The CDR3 region has the DNA TGCGCCAGCAGCTTGGTCGCGGCGCAAGAGACCCAGTACTTC.